This section outlines one TCR beta chain sequence together with its context. The CDR3 runs to 15 residues. CDR1 and CDR2 from the germline V gene are LNHNV and YYDKDF (reference sequence). Sequenced by immunoSEQ multiplex PCR; TCRdb stores in-frame clones only, minus some. The table includes thousands of clones, 80% to 90% detected once. The data belong to a study of tumor T cells in aggressive B-cell lymphoma. The source of this sequence is an adult with diffuse large B cell lymphoma. The rearrangement uses TRBV15 and TRBJ2-5, with unresolved D. The J call may not be correct, given that the DNA end is closer to TRBJ2-7. Sequencing was carried out using tumor tissue. CDR3 DNA: TGTGCCACCAGCCCCCAGACATCGAGCTCCTACGAGCAGTACTTC. Its protein product is CATSPQTSSSYEQYF.